This T cell receptor (beta chain) was identified during a study of shared clonotypes between healthy human individuals. Germline V gene sequence: CDR1 MDHEN, CDR2 SYDVKM. The V and J ends lost 3 bases and 1 base respectively, with 16 bases between them. CDR3 length equals 16 residues. Concerning this clone itself: What it binds is not known.

General study findings and limits: There were few donors, and this limited the genetic and exposure-history diversity represented.

Profiling relied on immunoSEQ multiplex PCR, and the TCRdb table lists in-frame clones only, not all of them. The profile covers roughly 490,000 clones, with less than 80% appearing a single time and approximately 13% taken by the ten largest. The TCR sequence derives from a middle-aged woman in good health. Some clones in this sample may be carry-over from other donors' samples. The rearrangement uses TRBV28 and TRBJ2-7; the D is unclear. Sequencing was performed on PBMCs. The chain's CDR3 is CASSLSVKRGSYEQYF. In DNA form, the CDR3 reads TGTGCCAGCAGTTTGTCAGTCAAACGAGGATCCTACGAGCAGTACTTC. Using reference TRBV28 and TRBJ2-7 for the parts outside the CDR3, the full variable domain is DVKVTQSSRYLVKRTGEKVFLECVQDMDHENMFWYRQDPGLGLRLIYFSYDVKMKEKGDIPEGYSVSREKKERFSLILESASTNQTSMYLCASSLSVKRGSYEQYFGPGTRLTVT.